This T cell receptor (beta chain) was found in a study of T cell repertoires in cytomegalovirus infection. Looking at the study overall: It can be stated that public TCR beta signatures indicated CMV infection as well as a matching HLA type. Study-level results: HLA-C-restricted CMV-specific TCR beta clonotypes prevailed in the ex vivo response. Carriage of CMV together with the relevant HLA was identifiable through cumulative public TCR beta family frequency.

The CDR3 covers 15 residues. Germline CDR1 reads LGHNA; CDR2 reads YSLEER. V lost 2 bases to trimming and J lost 0 bases, with 8 bases between them. Comment on this clonotype: No antigen is known for it.

TCRdb re-called the reads with MiXCR, one entry per CDR3 protein. The data show about 200,000 distinct CDR3 sequences, approximately 9.7% seen once. The sample was PBMCs. V usage is TRBV4-3 and J usage is TRBJ2-1, with TRBD2 as a possible D gene (6 bases). The sequence was collected from a human donor in good health (CMV status not recorded). Some clones in this sample may be carry-over from other donors' samples. The CDR3 spells CASSQFGGSYNEQFF. In DNA form, the CDR3 reads TGCGCCAGCAGCCAATTCGGGGGCTCCTACAATGAGCAGTTCTTC.